This T cell receptor beta chain was found in a study of T-cell memory formation after mild COVID-19. Study-wide results and caveats: A subset of responding clones appeared in pre-infection memory, suggesting cross-reactive memory joined. CD4/CD8 balance characterized clones contracting day 15 to 85, and CD4+ skew characterized later expanders.

About this clonotype: Its antigen is currently unknown.

TCR alpha and TCR beta cDNA libraries carrying sample barcodes and UMIs came from 5'RACE with constant-segment primers. TCRdb itself ran the 5' RACE reads through MiXCR, one entry per CDR3 protein. The sample shows under 700,000 distinct CDR3 sequences, about 20% of them seen only once. Germline CDR1 and CDR2: KGHDR and SFDVKD. The CDR3 has 13 amino acids. V was clipped by 3 bases and J by 5 bases, with 9 bases between them. The sequence came from an adult woman who had mild COVID-19 (a few samples of this study predate the infection). Cell type and time point are not known. The chain links TRBV24-1 to TRBJ1-1, with D possibly matching TRBD1 (5 bases). Sequencing used PBMCs or a T cell subset sorted from them (not recorded which). As DNA, the CDR3 is TGTGCCACCAGTGATCACCCAGGGACTGAAGCTTTCTTT. It codes for CATSDHPGTEAFF.